Listed here are 14 T cell receptor beta chains from one sample, sequenced in a study of T cells after yellow fever vaccination. TCRdb fed the 5' RACE reads into MiXCR, producing one record per CDR3 protein. This table holds some 250,000 distinct CDR3 sequences, less than 8.5% found once. Sequencing used CD4+ T cells sorted from PBMCs, obtained 15 days after the yellow fever booster vaccination. These receptors came from a man between 25 and 39 years old who received the YFV17D yellow fever vaccine.

This chain uses TRBV20-1 with TRBJ2-1, with D perhaps TRBD2 (6 bases). V was shortened by 0 bases and J by 1 base, with 7 bases between the two germline ends. The CDR3 spans 14 residues. The germline gives CDR1 DFQATT, CDR2 SNEGSKA (reference sequence). CDR3 residues: CSARELASYNEQFF. DNA for the CDR3: TGCAGTGCTAGAGAACTAGCTTCCTACAATGAGCAGTTCTTC.

This clonotype turned up a few times. V is TRBV18 and J is TRBJ2-7, with 14 bases that match TRBD2. V gave up 3 bases and J gave up 4 bases; unmatched junction bases: 2. The germline V gene has CDR1 KGHSH and CDR2 LQKENI. This CDR3 is built from 15 residues. The CDR3 DNA reads as TGTGCCAGCTCACCGGGACTAGCGGGAGAATACGAGCAGTACTTC. Translation gives CASSPGLAGEYEQYF.

This clonotype was counted between two and nine times. CDR3 in amino acids: CSARDLGRGRADTQYF. Written as DNA, the CDR3 is TGCAGTGCTAGAGATTTGGGCAGGGGGCGAGCAGATACGCAGTATTTT. The chain links TRBV20-1 to TRBJ2-3; TRBD1 matches 8 bases. V lost 0 bases and J lost 4; bases outside the gene matches: 9. This CDR3 has 16 amino acids. Germline lookup yields CDR1 DFQATT and CDR2 SNEGSKA (reference sequence).

The chain recombines TRBV12-3 or TRBV12-4 with TRBJ1-1; possibly TRBD1 for D (6 bases). The CDR3 consists of 14 residues. V was clipped by 3 bases and J by 6 bases, with 14 bases between them. CDR3 DNA: TGTGCCAGCAGTTTCAGAGGGGGATCCCCTGAAGCTTTCTTT. It translates to CASSFRGGSPEAFF.

There are a few counts of this clonotype. This chain joins TRBV20-1 and TRBJ2-7; 7 nucleotides agree with TRBD2. V dropped 0 bases and J dropped 1; count of bases not matched to a gene: 9. Germline V CDR1 and CDR2: DFQATT, SNEGSKA (reference sequence). This CDR3 has 16 amino acids. The CDR3 DNA is TGCAGTGCTAGAGATCCCCTTAGCGGGCCTTCCTACGAGCAGTACTTC. This sequence encodes CSARDPLSGPSYEQYF.

The chain carries TRBV4-3 and TRBJ2-4; a possible D gene is TRBD2 (5 bases). Germline CDR1 LGHNA, CDR2 YSLEER. V lost 3 bases and J lost 6, with 9 bases in between. CDR3 length: 13 residues. The CDR3 reads CASSQKEGNIQYF. The CDR3 bases are TGCGCCAGCAGCCAGAAAGAGGGAAACATTCAGTACTTC.

The CDR3 DNA follows: TGTGCCAGCAGTTCCCCACGGGGAGGGGGACCTGCCGCGACTAGCGGGAACTCCTACAATGAGCAGTTCTTC. Residues: CASSSPRGGGPAATSGNSYNEQFF. V gene TRBV6-2 or TRBV6-3 combines with J gene TRBJ2-1, with 11 bases matching TRBD2. CDR1 is MNHEY, CDR2 SVGEGT, per germline. The V segment lost 4 bases and the J segment 0 bases; nucleotides outside the gene matches: 26. This CDR3 comprises 24 residues.

This clonotype was seen many times. The chain employs TRBV4-3 and TRBJ2-1; maybe TRBD2 (5 bases). Germline-derived CDR1 and CDR2 are LGHNA and YSLEER. Trimming shortened V by 1 base and J by 0 bases, and 7 bases separated the two germline ends. The CDR3 contains 15 residues. The CDR3, as DNA: TGCGCCAGCAGCCAAGGGCTAGCCTCCTACAATGAGCAGTTCTTC. It yields the protein CASSQGLASYNEQFF.

This chain links TRBV7-2 with TRBJ2-2; D could derive from TRBD1 or TRBD2 (7 bases each). The CDR3 runs to 14 residues. V gave up 5 bases and J gave up 3 bases, with 10 bases separating them. Germline CDR1 and CDR2: SGHTA and FQGNSA. The CDR3, as DNA: TGTGCCAGCAGCCAGGGGGGGGACACCGGGGAGCTGTTTTTT. Translated, it gives CASSQGGDTGELFF.

The sample holds a few counts of this clonotype. The chain uses TRBV25-1 and TRBJ2-2; D possibly matches TRBD1 or TRBD2 (5 bases each). Germline V gene sequence: CDR1 MGHDK, CDR2 SYGVNS. This CDR3 spans 16 amino acids. V shed 4 bases and J shed 7 bases, with 19 bases lying between them. The CDR3 nucleotides read TGTGCCAGCAGTGGAGATACAGGAGGTACTGTCGGGGAGCTGTTTTTT. As protein: CASSGDTGGTVGELFF.

The chain is built from TRBV20-1 and TRBJ2-5; D gene uncertain. The CDR3 extends over 14 amino acids. V lost 3 bases, J lost 1 base, and 12 bases lay in between. The germline gives CDR1 DFQATT, CDR2 SNEGSKA (reference sequence). The CDR3 DNA follows: TGCAGTGCTAGCCAGGCGTTACCCCAAGAGACCCAGTACTTC. Its protein product is CSASQALPQETQYF.

In this sample, this clonotype turned up a few times. The rearrangement links TRBV7-2 to TRBJ2-7; 9 bases map to TRBD1. The J segment lost 6 bases and the V segment lost 3 bases, leaving 6 bases of the junction unmatched. The CDR3 runs 14 residues. Germline V gene lookup returns CDR1 SGHTA and CDR2 FQGNSA. CDR3 region: CASSFHRGQGEQYF. DNA for the CDR3: TGTGCCAGCAGCTTTCACAGGGGGCAGGGCGAGCAGTACTTC.

This clonotype was seen more than once but under ten times. V is TRBV20-1 and J is TRBJ2-2; D is uncertain. The CDR3 loop spans 11 amino acids. Germline CDR1 reads DFQATT; CDR2 reads SNEGSKA (reference sequence). V was trimmed by 3 bases and J by 6 bases, leaving 5 bases between them. For the CDR3, the DNA is TGCAGTGCTAGTCGGGCCGGGGAGCTGTTTTTT. Translation gives CSASRAGELFF.

V and J are TRBV5-1 and TRBJ2-7; TRBD1 aligns across 7 bases. J gave up 5 bases and V 3 bases, and 11 bases lay outside the gene matches. CDR1 is SGHRS, CDR2 YFSETQ, per germline. The CDR3 is 15 residues long. The DNA for the CDR3 is TGCGCCAGCAGCTCCGCCGGACAGGCGGCGGACGAGCAGTACTTC. Amino acid sequence: CASSSAGQAADEQYF.